This is a list of T cell receptor beta chains from one sample in a study of cytotoxic CD8 clonotypes in ibrutinib-treated CLL. The assay was immunoSEQ multiplex PCR, and TCRdb's table has in-frame clones only and misses some. Of approximately 280,000 clones detected, less than 85% appear once; the ten largest clones hold approximately 5.1%. Material: PBMCs, obtained at disease progression, from a patient treated with ibrutinib. These receptors were taken from a human donor with chronic lymphocytic leukemia. CDR3s include the opening cysteine and the closing phenylalanine or tryptophan. The D gene is left open where the match is weak. Clone size appears in some rows only: once, few, many, or a class for an expanded clone.

TRBD1,TRBV10-3,TRBJ2-2,.,CAITAGQGPGELFF,TGTGCCATCACCGCCGGACAGGGTCCCGGGGAGCTGTTTTTT
.,TRBV7-8,TRBJ2-5,.,CASSLALGTRETQYF,TGTGCCAGCAGCTTAGCTCTTGGGACCCGGGAGACCCAGTACTTC
TRBD1,TRBV5-1,TRBJ2-1,once,CASSKNRGHEQFF,TGCGCCAGCAGCAAAAACAGGGGCCATGAGCAGTTCTTC
.,TRBV6-1,TRBJ1-2,few,CASSESGLYGYTF,TGTGCCAGCAGTGAATCCGGGCTCTATGGCTACACCTTC
.,TRBV18,TRBJ2-7,few,CASSSLSLYEQYF,TGTGCCAGCTCATCCCTTTCATTATACGAGCAGTACTTC
TRBD1,TRBV10-3,TRBJ2-7,.,CAISDYGTGLPYEQYF,TGTGCCATCAGTGATTATGGGACAGGGCTTCCCTACGAGCAGTACTTC
.,TRBV4-2,TRBJ1-1,.,CASSPRGYMNTEAFF,TGTGCCAGCAGCCCCCGGGGGTACATGAACACTGAAGCTTTCTTT
TRBD1,TRBV5-1,TRBJ2-7,.,CASSLGTGSSYEQYF,TGCGCCAGCAGCTTGGGGACAGGGAGCTCCTACGAGCAGTACTTC
.,TRBV7-9,TRBJ2-6,.,CASSLGGRSRLSGANVLTF,TGTGCCAGCAGCTTAGGCGGGCGGTCGCGGCTCTCTGGGGCCAACGTCCTGACTTTC
.,TRBV29-1,TRBJ2-7,.,CSVAYLGTRAYEQYF,TGCAGCGTTGCTTACCTCGGGACGAGAGCCTACGAGCAGTACTTC
.,TRBV11-1,TRBJ1-1,.,CASSLGRNTEAFF,TGTGCCAGCAGCTTAGGGAGGAACACTGAAGCTTTCTTT
.,TRBV7-2,TRBJ2-5,.,CASSPYYQETQYF,TGTGCCAGCAGCCCATACTACCAAGAGACCCAGTACTTC
TRBD1,TRBV19,TRBJ2-1,.,CASSSSGTASGRNEQFF,TGTGCCAGTAGTTCATCCGGGACAGCCTCTGGACGCAATGAGCAGTTCTTC
.,TRBV4-1,TRBJ1-5,once,CASSHLQRGDQPQHF,TGCGCCAGCAGCCATTTACAGCGGGGGGATCAGCCCCAGCATTTT
TRBD1,TRBV27,TRBJ1-4,few,CARRDRPNEKLFF,TGTGCCCGCAGGGACAGACCTAATGAAAAACTGTTTTTT
.,TRBV5-1,TRBJ2-6,.,CASSLVSGAGSGANVLTF,TGCGCCAGCAGCTTGGTTTCCGGGGCTGGCTCTGGGGCCAACGTCCTGACTTTC
TRBD2,TRBV6-5,TRBJ2-1,.,CASSYSRTSGFPQQFF,TGTGCCAGCAGTTACTCCCGCACTAGCGGGTTTCCACAGCAGTTCTTC
TRBD2,TRBV18,TRBJ2-3,.,CASSRGSRADTQYF,TGTGCCAGCTCGCGCGGGAGTAGGGCAGATACGCAGTATTTT
TRBD1,TRBV19,TRBJ1-2,.,CASSTGGRTRGYTF,TGTGCCAGTAGTACAGGGGGCCGCACCCGAGGCTACACCTTC
.,TRBV4-1,TRBJ2-6,few,CASRPMGANVLTF,TGCGCCAGCAGGCCCATGGGGGCCAACGTCCTGACTTTC
.,TRBV9,TRBJ2-1,.,CASSVVPSSAYGYNEQFF,TGTGCCAGCAGCGTAGTCCCTAGCTCAGCTTATGGGTACAATGAGCAGTTCTTC
.,TRBV19,TRBJ1-2,many,CASIGGFYGYTF,TGTGCCAGTATAGGAGGGTTCTATGGCTACACCTTC
.,TRBV21-1,TRBJ2-1,.,CASSKRGTSGAIYNEQFF,TGTGCCAGCAGCAAACGGGGAACTAGCGGGGCGATCTACAATGAGCAGTTCTTC
.,TRBV19,TRBJ1-1,.,CASSRLHVANTEAFF,TGTGCCAGTAGTAGGCTACACGTGGCGAACACTGAAGCTTTCTTT
TRBD2,TRBV19,TRBJ2-7,once,CASRGPGLADPYEQYF,TGTGCCAGTAGAGGACCGGGACTAGCGGATCCCTACGAGCAGTACTTC
.,TRBV9,TRBJ1-1,.,CASSFSVNTEAFF,TGTGCCAGCAGCTTCTCGGTGAACACTGAAGCTTTCTTT
.,TRBV27,TRBJ2-1,.,CASSYDRYNEQFF,TGTGCCAGCAGTTACGACCGATACAATGAGCAGTTCTTC
.,TRBV18,TRBJ2-7,once,CASSPGPDEQYF,TGTGCCAGCTCACCAGGGCCGGATGAGCAGTACTTC
.,TRBV20-1,TRBJ2-5,.,CSALWETQYF,TGCAGTGCTCTTTGGGAGACCCAGTACTTC
.,TRBV28,TRBJ1-4,once,CASSPLTARVGNEKLFF,TGTGCCAGCAGTCCCCTCACCGCTCGGGTGGGGAATGAAAAACTGTTTTTT
.,TRBV6-5,TRBJ2-2,.,CASSYSNHLTGELFF,TGTGCCAGCAGTTACTCGAACCACTTAACCGGGGAGCTGTTTTTT
TRBD1,TRBV28,TRBJ2-1,once,CASSHPGQLYNEQFF,TGTGCCAGCAGTCACCCGGGACAGCTTTACAATGAGCAGTTCTTC
.,TRBV11-2,TRBJ1-2,.,CASSSQAGLRGYTF,TGTGCCAGCAGCTCCCAGGCAGGCCTGCGGGGCTACACCTTC
.,TRBV12-5,TRBJ1-2,.,CASGLRAAQSWGYTF,TGTGCTAGTGGTTTGAGGGCAGCCCAGTCATGGGGCTACACCTTC
.,TRBV21-1,TRBJ2-1,.,CASSKFPLAGNYNEQFF,TGTGCCAGCAGCAAGTTCCCACTAGCGGGGAACTACAATGAGCAGTTCTTC
.,TRBV6-5,TRBJ1-1,.,CASSYRGVPGLAFF,TGTGCCAGCAGTTACCGAGGGGTGCCGGGTCTGGCTTTCTTT
.,TRBV20-1,TRBJ2-7,.,CSARAVVEQYF,TGCAGTGCTAGAGCAGTCGTCGAGCAGTACTTC